A single sample is the source of the 6 T cell receptor beta chains below, sequenced in a study of radiation and T cells in renal cell carcinoma. Data came from immunoSEQ multiplex PCR; TCRdb stores just in-frame clones and leaves some out. The profile shows some 120,000 clones, 85% to 90% of them singletons. Time point meaning: blood 2 weeks post-SBRT. Treatment in this sample: 15 Gy SBRT to primary tumor, nephrectomy 4 weeks later. The sequencing here drew on blood, taken from a patient whose treatment included radiotherapy and nephrectomy. These receptors were collected from a woman aged 70-85 years with renal cell carcinoma.

The chain couples TRBV9 to TRBJ2-1; TRBD2 matches at 12 bases. Per germline, CDR1 SGDLS and CDR2 YYNGEE. V was clipped by 4 bases and J by 4 bases; unmatched bases: 6. This CDR3 is 16 amino acids long. CDR3 in DNA: TGTGCCAGCAGCCCGAAGACTAGCGGGGGTTACAATGAGCAGTTCTTC. Its translation: CASSPKTSGGYNEQFF.

About this clone itself: Additional DNA sequences in this sample encode the identical CDR3. The CDR3, as DNA: TGTGCCAGTAATCCCCAGGGGACGGGCAATCAGCCCCAGCATTTT. Translation: CASNPQGTGNQPQHF. The chain recombines TRBV19 with TRBJ1-5, with TRBD1 as a possible D gene (6 bases). Germline V gene sequence: CDR1 LNHDA, CDR2 SQIVND (reference sequence). Trimming shortened V by 7 bases and J by 2 bases, and 15 bases separated the two germline ends. The CDR3 length is 15 residues.

This chain connects TRBV7-2 to TRBJ2-5, with 8 nucleotides matching TRBD2. The CDR3 sequence is 17 residues long. Germline V gene lookup returns CDR1 SGHTA and CDR2 FQGNSA. V shed 5 bases, J shed 6 bases, and the junction held 17 bases outside the gene matches. This CDR3 is CASSLTAAGALGKTQYF. CDR3 nucleotides: TGTGCCAGCAGCCTAACGGCAGCGGGGGCCCTGGGGAAGACCCAGTACTTC.

The rearrangement links TRBV13 to TRBJ1-5; D ambiguous. Germline V gene sequence: CDR1 PRHDT, CDR2 FYEKMQ (reference sequence). This CDR3 spans 13 amino acids. The V end was cut by 0 bases, the J end by 6 bases, with 6 bases between. CDR3 in DNA: TGTGCCAGCAGCTTAGGCCTAGGTCAGCCCCAGCATTTT. Protein product: CASSLGLGQPQHF.

This chain connects TRBV6-5 to TRBJ1-1, with TRBD1 matching 8 bases. Germline-derived CDR1 and CDR2 are MNHEY and SVGAGI. V shed 4 bases and J 3 bases; nucleotides not matched to a gene: 1. The CDR3 has 13 amino acids. The CDR3 DNA reads as TGTGCCAGCAGTTGGACAGGGTACACTGAAGCTTTCTTT. It yields the protein CASSWTGYTEAFF.

This clone showed up just once. V and J are TRBV5-4 and TRBJ1-2; D is unclear. V lost 1 base, J lost 0 bases, and 10 bases lay in between. This CDR3 contains 15 residues. Germline lookup yields CDR1 SGHNT and CDR2 YYREEE (reference sequence). The CDR3 loop reads CASSLIGGANYGYTF. The CDR3, as DNA: TGTGCCAGCAGCTTGATAGGCGGAGCTAACTATGGCTACACCTTC.